This T cell receptor beta chain was sequenced during a study of blood T cell repertoires in COVID-19 (dated by TCRdb to between 2020 and 2021). The study in broad terms: The collaborator samples originated in the United States, Italy and Spain and spanned the acute and convalescent phases of COVID-19. The repertoires were made available in a free public database intended to serve as a resource for research on the immune response to SARS-CoV-2. Where available, HLA class I and class II types were obtained from metadata supplied by the sample provider rather than from assay-based typing. Deeply sampled blood TCRbeta repertoires from subjects exposed to, actively infected with, or recovered from COVID-19 were included in the dataset. A de-identified subject ID, COVID-19 status, age in years and sex were almost always included in the sample metadata. The material from the prospective study consisted of cDNA or gDNA derived from T cells, B-cell-depleted T cells, or PBMCs. The samples were drawn from two sources: the first 160 participants of the ongoing ImmuneRACE study, and 950 to 1,500 subjects contributed by 6 global collaborators. On the study overall, not on this receptor specifically: How much clinical and demographic metadata was included differed by source and by participant, and the metadata was provided uncurated.

Trimming leaves V shorter by 7 bases and J shorter by 6 bases, with the junction holding 8 bases beyond the gene matches. The CDR3 covers 13 residues, taking in both the cysteine and the phenylalanine. Only the CDR3 portion is preserved as DNA: 39 bases, with reading frame beginning at the first base. The germline V gene (reference sequence) specifies SSHAT as CDR1 and FNYEAQ as CDR2. Whole blood was collected in K2EDTA tubes by collaborating institutions according to the institutions' own protocols. For TCRbeta analysis, collaborators shipped samples in one of three forms: frozen whole blood, isolated PBMCs, or DNA extracted from either of those sample types. TCRbeta CDR3 regions were amplified from genomic DNA using the immunoSEQ Assay, a bias-controlled multiplex PCR. The study's processing was this. The number of nucleated cells in each sample was estimated by amplification of reference gene primers within the assay. To quantify the absolute abundance of each unique TCRbeta CDR3 rearrangement, sequence reads were collapsed and filtered. For each sample, productive Simpson clonality was calculated as the square root of Simpson's diversity index over productive rearrangements. The clones in this table, taken by TCRdb from immuneACCESS, are in-frame only. Not every clone is retained; where verified, under half of the shortfall comes from an unresolved V gene, and the cause of the rest is unknown. That table gives V, J and clone size, and the DNA gave D and trimming. The sample table records over 120,000 clones; roughly 89% of these occur just once. The ten largest account for under 3% of the sample.

Of note for this clone: The specificity of this receptor is unknown. No per-base quality is available; no much larger clone lies one base away.

Sequenced: peripheral blood. The sequence was collected from a man aged 55 to 70 with active or convalescent COVID-19. The chain employs TRBV7-7 and TRBJ1-2, with 7 bases matching TRBD1. The nucleotides read TGTGCCAGCATCGGACAGGAGGGGAATGGCTACACCTTC. The encoded protein is CASIGQEGNGYTF.